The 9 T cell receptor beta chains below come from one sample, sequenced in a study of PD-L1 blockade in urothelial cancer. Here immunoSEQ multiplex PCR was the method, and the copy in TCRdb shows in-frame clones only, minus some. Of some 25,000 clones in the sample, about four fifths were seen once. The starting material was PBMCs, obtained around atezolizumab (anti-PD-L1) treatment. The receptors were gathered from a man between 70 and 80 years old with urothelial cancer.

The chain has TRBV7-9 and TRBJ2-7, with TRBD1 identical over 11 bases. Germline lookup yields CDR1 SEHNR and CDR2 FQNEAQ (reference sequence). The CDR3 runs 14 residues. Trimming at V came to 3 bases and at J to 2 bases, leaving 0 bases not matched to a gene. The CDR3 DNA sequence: TGTGCCAGCAGCTTGGGACAGGGGGCCTACGAGCAGTACTTC. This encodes CASSLGQGAYEQYF.

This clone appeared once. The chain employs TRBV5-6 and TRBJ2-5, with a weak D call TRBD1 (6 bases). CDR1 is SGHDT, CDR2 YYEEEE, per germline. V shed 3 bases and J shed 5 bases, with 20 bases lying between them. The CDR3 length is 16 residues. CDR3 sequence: CASSWGPGDLGETQYF. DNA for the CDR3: TGTGCCAGCAGCTGGGGGCCAGGTGACCTGGGGGAGACCCAGTACTTC.

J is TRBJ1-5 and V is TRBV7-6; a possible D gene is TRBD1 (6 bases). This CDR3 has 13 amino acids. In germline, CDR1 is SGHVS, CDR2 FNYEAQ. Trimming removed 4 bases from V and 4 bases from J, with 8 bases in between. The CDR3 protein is CASSSTGNQPQHF. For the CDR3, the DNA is TGTGCCAGCAGCTCCACAGGGAATCAGCCCCAGCATTTT.

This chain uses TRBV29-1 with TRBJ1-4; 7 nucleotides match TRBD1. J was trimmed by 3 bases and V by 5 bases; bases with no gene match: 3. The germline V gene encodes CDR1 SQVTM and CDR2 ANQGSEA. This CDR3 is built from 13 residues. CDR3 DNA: TGCAGCGTTCGACAGGGCTCTAATGAAAAACTGTTTTTT. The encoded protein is CSVRQGSNEKLFF.

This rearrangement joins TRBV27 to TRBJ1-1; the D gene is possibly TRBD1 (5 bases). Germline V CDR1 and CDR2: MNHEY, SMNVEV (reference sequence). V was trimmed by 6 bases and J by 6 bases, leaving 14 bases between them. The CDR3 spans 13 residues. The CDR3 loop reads CASSLEVRAEAFF. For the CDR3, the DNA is TGTGCCAGCAGCCTCGAGGTCAGGGCTGAAGCTTTCTTT.

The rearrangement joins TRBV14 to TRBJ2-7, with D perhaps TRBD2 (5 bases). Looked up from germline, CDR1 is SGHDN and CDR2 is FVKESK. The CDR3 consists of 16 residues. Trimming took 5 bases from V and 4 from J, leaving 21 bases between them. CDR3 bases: TGTGCCAGCAGCAAAGTCGACCGGGGTGGGAGATACGAGCAGTACTTC. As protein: CASSKVDRGGRYEQYF.

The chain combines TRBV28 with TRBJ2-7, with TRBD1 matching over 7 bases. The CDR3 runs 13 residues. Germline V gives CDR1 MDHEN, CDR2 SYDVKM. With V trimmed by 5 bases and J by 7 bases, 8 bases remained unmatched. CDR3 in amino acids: CASSDRAGLEQYF. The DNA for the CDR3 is TGTGCCAGCAGTGACAGGGCGGGTCTAGAGCAGTACTTC.

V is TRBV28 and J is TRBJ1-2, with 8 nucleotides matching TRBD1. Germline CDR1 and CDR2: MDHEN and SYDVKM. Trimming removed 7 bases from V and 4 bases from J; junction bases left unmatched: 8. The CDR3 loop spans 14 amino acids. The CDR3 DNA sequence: TGTGCCAGCACACTGGGACAGGTCTTCTATGGCTACACCTTC. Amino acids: CASTLGQVFYGYTF.

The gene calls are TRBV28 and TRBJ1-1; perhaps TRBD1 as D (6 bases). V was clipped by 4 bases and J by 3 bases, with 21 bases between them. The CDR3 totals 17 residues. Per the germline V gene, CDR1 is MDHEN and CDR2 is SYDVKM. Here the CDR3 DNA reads TGTGCCAGCAGTTGGGGGCCGCGGGGGGCGATTTACACTGAAGCTTTCTTT. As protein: CASSWGPRGAIYTEAFF. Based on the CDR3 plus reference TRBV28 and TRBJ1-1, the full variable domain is DVKVTQSSRYLVKRTGEKVFLECVQDMDHENMFWYRQDPGLGLRLIYFSYDVKMKEKGDIPEGYSVSREKKERFSLILESASTNQTSMYLCASSWGPRGAIYTEAFFGQGTRLTVV.